This T cell receptor (beta chain) was recorded in a study of regulatory T cells in long-lasting Graves disease. General study points: Persistent patients had a count of shared public clonotypes (more than 2,500) that exceeded that of new patients (approximately 1,000). Not thyroid tissue but only peripheral blood was studied. Persistent Graves' patients showed reduced TCR diversity versus newly diagnosed patients. Persistent disease exhibited a predilection for TRBV28, TRBJ1-2 and TRBJ2-5.

The CDR3 totals 14 residues. The V segment lost 7 bases and the J segment 5 bases; nucleotides outside the gene matches: 9. The germline V gene has CDR1 SNHLY and CDR2 FYNNEI. Time point defined: persistent/refractory GD, antithyroid drugs over 5 years with positive TRAb. PBMCs were the source of the RNA used for TCR sequencing. Building of the TCR beta libraries involved iRepertoire HTBI primers and Arm-PCR of CDR3 regions. TCRdb recomputed calls from the multiplex PCR reads with MiXCR, one row per CDR3 protein. The sample records under 450,000 distinct CDR3 sequences, about 23% being singletons. This clonotype was detected ten times or more. What it binds is unknown.

The starting material was peripheral blood mononuclear cells (PBMCs), obtained when the disease was refractory, from a patient treated with antithyroid drugs. This chain connects TRBV2 to TRBJ2-7; 9 bases line up with TRBD1. The TCR originated in a woman aged 40 to 55 with Graves disease. The CDR3 bases are TGTGCCAGCATCCGGGACAGGGCACAGCACGAGCAGTACTTC. Translated, it gives CASIRDRAQHEQYF. Variable domain in full (rest from reference TRBV2 and TRBJ2-7): EPEVTQTPSHQVTQMGQEVILRCVPISNHLYFYWYRQILGQKVEFLVSFYNNEISEKSEIFDDQFSVERPDGSNFTLKIRSTKLEDSAMYFCASIRDRAQHEQYFGPGTRLTVT.